This is a list of T cell receptor beta chains from one sample in a study of OX40 agonist ivuxolimab in advanced cancers. The table came from immunoSEQ multiplex PCR; TCRdb's copy has only in-frame clones and leaves some out. This table holds about 100,000 clones, under 90% found once. The sample was CD4+ or CD8+ T cells sorted from blood, taken in a trial of the OX40 agonist ivuxolimab. The receptors stem from an adult with an advanced solid tumor such as melanoma, head and neck, liver or kidney cancer. Both conserved end residues are part of each CDR3. A D gene is named only where the DNA matches it firmly. Clone size is given for some rows only: seen once, a few or many times, or a class if the clone is expanded.

cdr3_nt: TGCGCCAGCAGCCATCTGCGGGAAGGGCTCACTGAAGCTTTCTTT
cdr3_aa: CASSHLREGLTEAFF
v_call: TRBV4-1
j_call: TRBJ1-1
clone_size: once
d_call: -

cdr3_nt: TGTGCCAGTAGTTTAGGACAGGGGGTAGATGAGCAGTTCTTC
cdr3_aa: CASSLGQGVDEQFF
v_call: TRBV19
j_call: TRBJ2-1
clone_size: -
d_call: TRBD1

cdr3_nt: TGTGCCAGCAGTTTAGAAAAAGGGGGCGCGGGTGGCTACACCTTC
cdr3_aa: CASSLEKGGAGGYTF
v_call: TRBV27
j_call: TRBJ1-2
clone_size: -
d_call: TRBD1

cdr3_nt: TGTGCCAGCAGCCACCGGACAGGGGAAGGGCTAGCTTTCTTT
cdr3_aa: CASSHRTGEGLAFF
v_call: TRBV7-9
j_call: TRBJ1-1
clone_size: -
d_call: TRBD1

cdr3_nt: TGTGCCAGTACCCCGCTCACTTGGATGGGGGCGAACACTGAAGCTTTCTTT
cdr3_aa: CASTPLTWMGANTEAFF
v_call: TRBV19
j_call: TRBJ1-1
clone_size: -
d_call: -

cdr3_nt: TGTGCCAGCAATCAGGGGTACGACACCGGGGAGCTGTTTTTT
cdr3_aa: CASNQGYDTGELFF
v_call: TRBV6-5
j_call: TRBJ2-2
clone_size: -
d_call: -

cdr3_nt: TGCGCCAGCAGCCCGGGAGGACCTGGGGCAGATACGCAGTATTTT
cdr3_aa: CASSPGGPGADTQYF
v_call: TRBV5-1
j_call: TRBJ2-3
clone_size: -
d_call: TRBD2

cdr3_nt: TGTGCCTGGAGTGTACCTGGGGCAACTAATGAAAAACTGTTTTTT
cdr3_aa: CAWSVPGATNEKLFF
v_call: TRBV30
j_call: TRBJ1-4
clone_size: -
d_call: -

cdr3_nt: TGTGCCTGGGATCCGGGGGGGCTAAACAATGAGCAGTTCTTC
cdr3_aa: CAWDPGGLNNEQFF
v_call: TRBV30
j_call: TRBJ2-1
clone_size: -
d_call: TRBD2

cdr3_nt: TGTGCCATCAGTGAGCGTAATACAGGGGGAATCCACTCTGGGGCCAACGTCCTGACTTTC
cdr3_aa: CAISERNTGGIHSGANVLTF
v_call: TRBV10-3
j_call: TRBJ2-6
clone_size: -
d_call: TRBD1

cdr3_nt: TGTGCCAGCAGCCGGGACAGGGGTGGGCAGCCCCAGCATTTT
cdr3_aa: CASSRDRGGQPQHF
v_call: TRBV5-6
j_call: TRBJ1-5
clone_size: -
d_call: TRBD1

cdr3_nt: TGCGCCAGCAGTGAGTCGGGATACGAGCAGTACTTC
cdr3_aa: CASSESGYEQYF
v_call: TRBV10-1
j_call: TRBJ2-7
clone_size: few
d_call: -

cdr3_nt: TGTGCCAGCAGCCAGGGGATTAACTACGAGCAGTACTTC
cdr3_aa: CASSQGINYEQYF
v_call: TRBV14
j_call: TRBJ2-7
clone_size: -
d_call: -

cdr3_nt: TGTGCCAGCAGCCGGGACAGGGGGCCTCTCCGGTATCCTGAAGCTTTCTTT
cdr3_aa: CASSRDRGPLRYPEAFF
v_call: TRBV5-6
j_call: TRBJ1-1
clone_size: -
d_call: TRBD1

cdr3_nt: TGCGCCAGCAGCCCCTCTGGAGACCCCAAGAATAATGAGCAGTTCTTC
cdr3_aa: CASSPSGDPKNNEQFF
v_call: TRBV5-1
j_call: TRBJ2-1
clone_size: -
d_call: -

cdr3_nt: TGTGCCAGTACCTCCGTGGGACAGTCCAACACCATATATTTT
cdr3_aa: CASTSVGQSNTIYF
v_call: TRBV19
j_call: TRBJ1-3
clone_size: -
d_call: TRBD1

cdr3_nt: TGTGCCAGCAGCTTAGCGTCCCAATCGGCAGAGACCCAGTACTTC
cdr3_aa: CASSLASQSAETQYF
v_call: TRBV11-2
j_call: TRBJ2-5
clone_size: -
d_call: -

cdr3_nt: TGTGCCAGCAGTTTAACGACAGGGGTCGACCTCTACGAGCAGTACTTC
cdr3_aa: CASSLTTGVDLYEQYF
v_call: TRBV27
j_call: TRBJ2-7
clone_size: -
d_call: TRBD1

cdr3_nt: TGTGCCAGCAGTGAGACGGATAGTCAGCCCCAGCATTTT
cdr3_aa: CASSETDSQPQHF
v_call: TRBV6-1
j_call: TRBJ1-5
clone_size: -
d_call: -

cdr3_nt: TGTGCCGCAGCGGGGGCCCGCACAGATACGCAGTATTTT
cdr3_aa: CAAAGARTDTQYF
v_call: TRBV19
j_call: TRBJ2-3
clone_size: once
d_call: TRBD2

cdr3_nt: TGTGCCAGCAACCGGGGACAGGCCTACGAGCAGTACTTC
cdr3_aa: CASNRGQAYEQYF
v_call: TRBV2
j_call: TRBJ2-7
clone_size: -
d_call: TRBD1

cdr3_nt: TGTGCCAGCAGGGACTTAGCCGGGGAGCTGTTTTTT
cdr3_aa: CASRDLAGELFF
v_call: TRBV6-1
j_call: TRBJ2-2
clone_size: -
d_call: -

cdr3_nt: TGTGCCAGTAGTATCCTCGGGACAGGAGGGAACATTCAGTACTTC
cdr3_aa: CASSILGTGGNIQYF
v_call: TRBV19
j_call: TRBJ2-4
clone_size: -
d_call: TRBD1

cdr3_nt: TGTGCCAGCAGCTTAGAAGCGGGAGTGATCTACTTC
cdr3_aa: CASSLEAGVIYF
v_call: TRBV7-9
j_call: TRBJ2-5
clone_size: -
d_call: TRBD2

cdr3_nt: TGTGCCAGCTCCCCAAGGGGGCTTGGGAACACTGAAGCTTTCTTT
cdr3_aa: CASSPRGLGNTEAFF
v_call: TRBV6-6
j_call: TRBJ1-1
clone_size: -
d_call: TRBD1

cdr3_nt: TGTGCCAGCAGCGTAGCTCAGGGGTCCGGGGAGCTGTTTTTT
cdr3_aa: CASSVAQGSGELFF
v_call: TRBV9
j_call: TRBJ2-2
clone_size: -
d_call: -

cdr3_nt: TGTGCCAGCAGCTTAAACGGACAGGGGGCAACTAACACCGGGGAGCTGTTTTTT
cdr3_aa: CASSLNGQGATNTGELFF
v_call: TRBV11-1
j_call: TRBJ2-2
clone_size: -
d_call: TRBD1

cdr3_nt: TGTGCCAGTAAGATGAACACTGAAGCTTTCTTT
cdr3_aa: CASKMNTEAFF
v_call: TRBV6-1
j_call: TRBJ1-1
clone_size: -
d_call: -

cdr3_nt: TGTGCTAGTGGGGTACAGGGGGGCACAGATACGCAGTATTTT
cdr3_aa: CASGVQGGTDTQYF
v_call: TRBV12-5
j_call: TRBJ2-3
clone_size: -
d_call: TRBD1

cdr3_nt: TGTGCCAGTAGTATAGTCCCCACAGGGGCGAATGAGCAGTTCTTC
cdr3_aa: CASSIVPTGANEQFF
v_call: TRBV19
j_call: TRBJ2-1
clone_size: -
d_call: TRBD1

cdr3_nt: TGTGCCAGCACGGGTGGTAGTCTGGGCGATACGCAGTATTTT
cdr3_aa: CASTGGSLGDTQYF
v_call: TRBV6-1
j_call: TRBJ2-3
clone_size: -
d_call: -

cdr3_nt: TGTGCCAGCAGTTACGTCGGACTCCACAACAATGAGCAGTTCTTC
cdr3_aa: CASSYVGLHNNEQFF
v_call: TRBV6-5
j_call: TRBJ2-1
clone_size: -
d_call: -

cdr3_nt: TGTGCCAGCAGCCAAGGGGAGCAGGGGACCAGGCAGCCCCAGCATTTT
cdr3_aa: CASSQGEQGTRQPQHF
v_call: TRBV4-2
j_call: TRBJ1-5
clone_size: -
d_call: -

cdr3_nt: TGTGCCAGCAGCCAAGTGAAAGCGAGCACCGGGGAGCTGTTTTTT
cdr3_aa: CASSQVKASTGELFF
v_call: TRBV14
j_call: TRBJ2-2
clone_size: -
d_call: -

cdr3_nt: TGTGCTTCGAGCGGGAGTACCTACGAGCAGTACTTC
cdr3_aa: CASSGSTYEQYF
v_call: TRBV7-9
j_call: TRBJ2-7
clone_size: -
d_call: TRBD2

cdr3_nt: TGTGCCAGCTCACCAAGCAGGGCAGATACGCAGTATTTT
cdr3_aa: CASSPSRADTQYF
v_call: TRBV18
j_call: TRBJ2-3
clone_size: -
d_call: -

cdr3_nt: TGTGCCAGCAGTGACTCAGGCGGGGCCCCGAGCCATGGCTACACCTTC
cdr3_aa: CASSDSGGAPSHGYTF
v_call: TRBV6-4
j_call: TRBJ1-2
clone_size: -
d_call: -

cdr3_nt: TGCAGCGTTGATCCCGGGAGGGGGCAGACCCAGTACTTC
cdr3_aa: CSVDPGRGQTQYF
v_call: TRBV29-1
j_call: TRBJ2-5
clone_size: few
d_call: -

cdr3_nt: TGTGCCAGCGGCAGGAGGATCTCTGGAAACACCATATATTTT
cdr3_aa: CASGRRISGNTIYF
v_call: TRBV6-6
j_call: TRBJ1-3
clone_size: -
d_call: -

cdr3_nt: TGTGCCAGCTCCGACAGTCTGAACACTGAAGCTTTCTTT
cdr3_aa: CASSDSLNTEAFF
v_call: TRBV11-2
j_call: TRBJ1-1
clone_size: -
d_call: -

cdr3_nt: TGTGCCAGCGTACGACTAGCGGGATTCTACGAGCAGTACTTC
cdr3_aa: CASVRLAGFYEQYF
v_call: TRBV6-1
j_call: TRBJ2-7
clone_size: -
d_call: TRBD2

cdr3_nt: TGTGCCTGGAGTCGAGGGGGTAGTAACTCCTACGAGCAGTACTTC
cdr3_aa: CAWSRGGSNSYEQYF
v_call: TRBV30
j_call: TRBJ2-7
clone_size: -
d_call: -

cdr3_nt: TGTGCCAGCAGCTTAGAAGGGACTAGCAATCAGCCCCAGCATTTT
cdr3_aa: CASSLEGTSNQPQHF
v_call: TRBV7-2
j_call: TRBJ1-5
clone_size: -
d_call: -

cdr3_nt: TGTGCCAGCAGCTTAACCCCACAGGGGGAAGCTTTCTTT
cdr3_aa: CASSLTPQGEAFF
v_call: TRBV7-9
j_call: TRBJ1-1
clone_size: -
d_call: TRBD1

cdr3_nt: TGTGCCAGCAGGACAAACCCGGGGGTTGGCACCGGGGAGCTGTTTTTT
cdr3_aa: CASRTNPGVGTGELFF
v_call: TRBV6-6
j_call: TRBJ2-2
clone_size: -
d_call: -

cdr3_nt: TGTGCCAGCAGTACAGGGACGGAAGCTAATGAAAAACTGTTTTTT
cdr3_aa: CASSTGTEANEKLFF
v_call: TRBV6-1
j_call: TRBJ1-4
clone_size: -
d_call: -

cdr3_nt: TGTGCCAGTAGTCCCCAGACAGGGATAAGAACTGAAGCTTTCTTT
cdr3_aa: CASSPQTGIRTEAFF
v_call: TRBV19
j_call: TRBJ1-1
clone_size: -
d_call: TRBD1

cdr3_nt: TGTGCCAGCAGCTTGACCCCATTCCCCGGTGGGCCAGATACGCAGTATTTT
cdr3_aa: CASSLTPFPGGPDTQYF
v_call: TRBV27
j_call: TRBJ2-3
clone_size: -
d_call: -

cdr3_nt: TGTGCCAGCAGCTTCTCGGGGGGCGGTTCAGATACGCAGTATTTT
cdr3_aa: CASSFSGGGSDTQYF
v_call: TRBV13
j_call: TRBJ2-3
clone_size: few
d_call: -

cdr3_nt: TGTGCCAGCAGTGAGAATAGTGGTTCCTACAATGAGCAGTTCTTC
cdr3_aa: CASSENSGSYNEQFF
v_call: TRBV2
j_call: TRBJ2-1
clone_size: few
d_call: -

cdr3_nt: TGTGCCAGCAGCGTAGGCCCGACTAGCCCCCTTTACGAGCAGTACTTC
cdr3_aa: CASSVGPTSPLYEQYF
v_call: TRBV9
j_call: TRBJ2-7
clone_size: once
d_call: TRBD2

cdr3_nt: TGCGCCAGCAGCCTCGGACAGGGTTTCGGCTCCTACGAGCAGTACTTC
cdr3_aa: CASSLGQGFGSYEQYF
v_call: TRBV4-1
j_call: TRBJ2-7
clone_size: -
d_call: TRBD1

cdr3_nt: TGTGCCAGCTCGCCCGTGGACAGGGGACCTGAAGCTTTCTTT
cdr3_aa: CASSPVDRGPEAFF
v_call: TRBV18
j_call: TRBJ1-1
clone_size: -
d_call: TRBD1

cdr3_nt: TGTGCCAGCAGCTTAGAGGCACGCTCGGGGTATGAAGCTTTCTTT
cdr3_aa: CASSLEARSGYEAFF
v_call: TRBV13
j_call: TRBJ1-1
clone_size: -
d_call: -

cdr3_nt: TGTGCCAGCACCGGGGGGGGGAGCTCCTACGAGCAGTACTTC
cdr3_aa: CASTGGGSSYEQYF
v_call: TRBV6-1
j_call: TRBJ2-7
clone_size: -
d_call: TRBD2